Sequencing of this T cell receptor beta chain was carried out in a study of cytomegalovirus exposure and HLA in healthy donors (dated by TCRdb to the late 2010s). Notes on the research overall: The 666 repertoires of the first cohort and the roughly 110 validation repertoires were produced on the same platform, according to a later analysis. The study aimed to test whether cataloging public T cell receptors could reveal signatures of past pathogen exposure. In addition to the first cohort of 666 subjects, a separate validation cohort of over 90 different subjects was used. To predict cytomegalovirus infection status, the study brought together high-throughput TCR immunosequencing, statistical association of individual TCRs with disease status, and machine learning. Paper-wide results and their limitations: A later analysis lacked HLA typing for the validation cohort, so it scored co-occurrence in that cohort across all 110 or so repertoires. Of the cluster scores, approximately 95% were above 0 in a later analysis, which found that TCRs clustered in the first cohort also tended to co-occur in the 120 or so validation repertoires. In vitro tests confirmed that three of the cytomegalovirus-associated TCR beta chains recognize cytomegalovirus antigens. The authors suggested that the approach could potentially be extended to other disease states and immunological phenotypes. While some public TCRs were present in many individuals, most TCR sequences turned up only very rarely across donors. Cytomegalovirus status was reported to be diagnosed by the classifier with high specificity and sensitivity in both the original and validation cohorts. A total of fewer than 200 TCR beta chains were listed by the study as associated with cytomegalovirus.

Donors formed part of the validation cohort, which comprised some 120 subjects and was distinct from the first cohort of 670 or so subjects. The CDR3 numbers 14 residues from cysteine through phenylalanine. Only the CDR3 region is kept as DNA, spanning 42 bases read in frame from base 1. CDR1 and CDR2 were assigned from the germline V gene as KGHSH and LQKENI. The V and J ends are trimmed by 2 bases and 5 bases, leaving 12 bases between them. The library was prepared using the immunoSEQ multiplex PCR assay. In the paper's pipeline: To diagnose cytomegalovirus status from the catalog of TCR beta chain sequences, a statistical classification framework was built. In TCRdb, the immuneACCESS table is reduced to in-frame sequences with V and J assigned. These tables do not hold every clone; where another copy was compared, an unresolved V gene accounts for under half, and the others remain unexplained. The V and J calls and clone size were taken over from that table, and D and trimming were inferred from the DNA. Here the sample has under 150,000 clones; approximately 87% occur a single time. The top ten clonotypes cover about 6% of the sample.

Comment on this clone: The clone's antigen remains unknown. Base qualities were left out, and no much larger clone turns up one base away.

Sequencing was done on a sample of PBMCs. This receptor was obtained from a woman aged 18-29 years in good health and CMV-seropositive. The V and J segments used are TRBV18 and TRBJ2-5; the D gene is possibly TRBD2, with 6 bases matching. The DNA sequence is given as TGTGCCAGCTCACCAGGCGCAGGGAGGGAGACCCAGTACTTC. It specifies CASSPGAGRETQYF. With all but the CDR3 taken from the reference TRBV18 and TRBJ2-5 genes, the full variable domain is: NAGVMQNPRHLVRRRGQEARLRCSPMKGHSHVYWYRQLPEEGLKFMVYLQKENIIDESGMPKERFSAEFPKEGPSILRIQQVVRGDSAAYFCASSPGAGRETQYFGPGTRLLVL.